What follows are 22 T cell receptor beta chains derived from one specimen sequenced in a study of regulatory T cells in long-lasting Graves disease. Investigators prepared the TCR beta libraries by applying iRepertoire HTBI primers and Arm-PCR of CDR3 regions. TCRdb analysed the multiplex PCR reads with MiXCR anew, one entry per CDR3 protein. The repertoire consists of approximately 440,000 distinct CDR3 sequences, with around 15% occurring once and the leading ten covering less than 15%. Time point of the sample: newly diagnosed GD, antithyroid drugs for less than 3 months. Scientists built the TCR library using RNA that was extracted from PBMCs. This sample also belongs to another study, concerning T cells in Graves' hyperthyroidism and ophthalmopathy.

The source was peripheral blood mononuclear cells (PBMCs), collected at new diagnosis, from a patient treated with antithyroid drugs. Receptors originate from a man aged 40-55 years with Graves disease.

This clonotype was found many times. V gene TRBV12-3 or TRBV12-4 combines with J gene TRBJ2-7, with 9 bases identical to TRBD1. Trimming removed 6 bases from V and 5 bases from J; junction bases left unmatched: 5. The CDR3 loop spans 13 amino acids. CDR3 amino acids: CASSPGQGNEQYF. The CDR3 DNA follows: TGTGCCAGCAGCCCTGGACAGGGGAACGAGCAGTACTTC.

This clonotype was seen more than once but under ten times. The chain couples TRBV25-1 to TRBJ2-5; D perhaps matches TRBD2 (5 bases). Germline V gene lookup returns CDR1 MGHDK and CDR2 SYGVNS. This CDR3 is built from 14 residues. The germline V and J ends were trimmed by 6 bases and 4 bases, with 15 bases remaining between them. This CDR3 is CASSEGKVAETQYF. The CDR3 DNA sequence: TGTGCCAGCAGCGAGGGAAAGGTAGCAGAGACCCAGTACTTC.

The rearrangement joins TRBV10-3 to TRBJ2-5, with D perhaps assigned TRBD1 or TRBD2 (5 bases each). Germline CDR1 ENHRY, CDR2 SYGVKD. The CDR3 length is 17 residues. Trimming removed 0 bases at V and 0 bases at J, with 14 bases between. The CDR3 sequence: CAISESRAGSNQETQYF. The CDR3 nucleotides read TGTGCCATCAGTGAGTCAAGGGCAGGGAGTAACCAAGAGACCCAGTACTTC.

This clonotype was observed at least ten times. The chain recombines TRBV7-9 with TRBJ2-3, with TRBD1 as a possible D gene (6 bases). Trimming removed 5 bases at V and 0 bases at J, with 15 bases between. The germline V gene has CDR1 SEHNR and CDR2 FQNEAQ (reference sequence). The CDR3 runs 16 residues. CDR3 coding DNA: TGTGCCAGCAGCCCGGGGACAACCACTAGCACAGATACGCAGTATTTT. Its protein is CASSPGTTTSTDTQYF.

Worth noting for this clonotype: This could be a read error, since a much larger clone is one nucleotide away. The chain uses TRBV11-2 and TRBJ2-2; a possible D gene is TRBD1 (6 bases). This CDR3 comprises 15 residues. Germline V gene lookup returns CDR1 SGHAT and CDR2 FQNNGV. The CDR3 region is CASSSVTGNTEELFF. Written as DNA, the CDR3 is TGTGCCAGCAGCTCCGTCACAGGGAACACCGAGGAGCTGTTTTTT.

At least ten counts were recorded for this clonotype. This rearrangement joins TRBV14 to TRBJ2-1, with 13 bases lining up with TRBD2. The CDR3 length is 18 residues. The ends lost 0 bases at V and 3 bases at J; junction bases unmatched: 5. Germline assignment: CDR1 SGHDN and CDR2 FVKESK. The CDR3 reads CASSQDWTSGGYYNEQFF. The CDR3, as DNA: TGTGCCAGCAGCCAAGACTGGACTAGCGGGGGTTACTACAATGAGCAGTTCTTC.

As to this clonotype: This sequence may be a read error, since a much larger clone differs from it by one base. V usage is TRBV6-1 and J usage is TRBJ1-1, with D unclear. The CDR3 is made up of 17 amino acids. CDR1 and CDR2 from the germline V gene are MNHNS and SASEGT. CDR3 amino acids: CASTLRVTERLNTGAFF. CDR3 DNA sequence: TGTGCCAGCACCCTAAGGGTTACAGAACGACTGAACACTGGAGCTTTCTTT.

This clonotype occurred many times. The chain carries TRBV7-8 and TRBJ2-3; TRBD1 is a possible D gene (8 bases). V dropped 6 bases and J dropped 6 bases, with 19 bases sitting between them. From germline, CDR1 is SGHVS and CDR2 FQNEAQ. The CDR3 is made up of 15 amino acids. The CDR3 DNA reads TGTGCCAGCAGACGGGGGGACAGGCTCCCGGATACGCAGTATTTT. Protein product: CASRRGDRLPDTQYF.

This clonotype was seen at least ten times. The V gene is TRBV20-1, the J gene TRBJ2-1, with D perhaps matching TRBD1 (6 bases). The V end lost 6 bases, the J end lost 5 bases, and 14 bases lay between the germline ends. Germline V lookup: CDR1 DFQATT, CDR2 SNEGSKA (reference sequence). The CDR3 contains 13 residues. In DNA form, the CDR3 reads TGCAGTGCAAAAGGGACAAGCAACAATGAGCAGTTCTTC. It encodes CSAKGTSNNEQFF.

On this clonotype itself: Compared with germline, one end of the junction differs, possibly owing to a read error. The chain uses TRBV18 and TRBJ1-1; D is undetermined. CDR1 KGHSH and CDR2 LQKENI come from the germline V gene. This CDR3 region has 15 residues. The CDR3 sequence: CASSPLIILNTDAFF. The CDR3 DNA reads as TGTGCCAGCTCACCTTTAATAATTTTGAACACTGACGCTTTCTTT.

This chain uses TRBV19 with TRBJ2-7; D ambiguous. The CDR3 is 14 residues long. V dropped 3 bases and J dropped 0 bases, with 9 bases sitting between them. Per germline, CDR1 LNHDA and CDR2 SQIVND (reference sequence). The chain's CDR3 is CASSIRVSSYEQYF. The CDR3 DNA reads as TGTGCCAGTAGTATCCGGGTCAGCTCCTACGAGCAGTACTTC.

This clonotype showed up many times. V usage is TRBV18 and J usage is TRBJ1-3; 7 positions match TRBD1. The CDR3 consists of 17 residues. J was trimmed by 1 base and V by 3 bases; bases with no gene match: 9. Germline CDR1 is KGHSH and CDR2 is LQKENI. The CDR3: CASSPRQGATSGNTIYF. CDR3 in DNA: TGTGCCAGCTCACCCCGACAGGGAGCAACTTCTGGAAACACCATATATTTT.

Of note for this clonotype: It may be a read error: a sequence one base away is much more abundant. The CDR3 ends on some other residue instead of the conserved phenylalanine or tryptophan, so this is likely a read error. The V gene is TRBV12-3 or TRBV12-4, the J gene TRBJ2-5; 9 bases align to TRBD2. This CDR3 has 15 residues. V trimming: 6 bases; J trimming: 5 bases; junction bases outside the gene matches: 10. The CDR3 is CASRTGTSPKETQYL. Written as DNA, the CDR3 is TGTGCCAGCAGAACTGGGACTAGCCCTAAGGAGACCCAGTACCTC.

This clonotype was observed a handful of times. This chain connects TRBV4-1 to TRBJ2-5, with TRBD1 matching 7 bases. This CDR3 is 15 amino acids long. Unmatched junction bases numbered 8, after V lost 5 bases and J lost 2 bases. Germline CDR1 is MGHRA and CDR2 is YSYEKL. The CDR3 coding sequence is TGCGCCAGCAGCGCCTACGACAGGGAGCAAGAGACCCAGTACTTC. Protein sequence: CASSAYDREQETQYF.

In regard to this clonotype: A much larger clone lies one base from this, so it may be a read error. CDR3 in DNA: TGTGCCAGCAAGGGACAGAGGGCTTCCTACAATGAGCAGTTCTTC. Protein product: CASKGQRASYNEQFF. J is TRBJ2-1 and V is TRBV6-2 or TRBV6-3, with 7 bases identical to TRBD1. The CDR3 runs 15 residues. Trimming took 7 bases from V and 1 from J; bases not matched to a gene: 7. Looked up from germline, CDR1 is MNHEY and CDR2 is SVGEGT.

The V call is TRBV5-1, the J call TRBJ2-3; the match to TRBD2 covers 11 bases. CDR1 is SGHRS, CDR2 YFSETQ, per germline. J was trimmed by 4 bases and V by 3 bases; bases with no gene match: 10. The CDR3 runs 17 residues. This CDR3 is CASSWRASGRNPDTQYF. The DNA for the CDR3 is TGCGCCAGCAGCTGGAGGGCTAGCGGGAGGAACCCAGATACGCAGTATTTT.

The genes are TRBV24-1 and TRBJ1-1; TRBD1 aligns across 8 bases. V lost 1 base, J lost 12 bases, and 6 bases stayed unmatched. CDR3 length equals 13 residues. The germline CDR1 and CDR2 sequences are KGHDR and SFDVKD. The CDR3 DNA reads as TGTGCCACCAGTGATTTACCAGGGGGCGAGACTTTCTTT. This encodes CATSDLPGGETFF.

This clonotype showed up just a few times. This chain uses TRBV20-1 with TRBJ2-2; 10 bases map to TRBD1. CDR3 length equals 14 residues. Germline V CDR1 and CDR2: DFQATT, SNEGSKA (reference sequence). V lost 5 bases and J lost 8; bases outside the gene matches: 8. The CDR3: CSAAGTGVLGELFF. The CDR3 nucleotides are TGCAGTGCTGCGGGGACAGGGGTTTTGGGGGAGCTGTTTTTT.

J is TRBJ2-1 and V is TRBV4-2; D gene uncertain. The V end was cut by 1 base, the J end by 10 bases, with 8 bases between. Germline CDR1 LGHNA, CDR2 YNFKEQ. The CDR3 spans 12 residues. The CDR3 DNA reads TGTGCCAGCAGCCAAGTCACGCAAGAGCAGTTCTTC. This sequence encodes CASSQVTQEQFF.

This clonotype was found many times. CDR3 residues: CASSIGLAGRNEQFF. CDR3 nucleotides: TGTGCCAGTAGTATAGGCCTAGCGGGACGGAATGAGCAGTTCTTC. The gene calls are TRBV19 and TRBJ2-1; 9 nucleotides line up with TRBD2. The length of the CDR3 is 15 residues. V was pared by 1 base and J by 7 bases, with 5 bases of the junction left unmatched. The V gene's germline CDR1 is LNHDA and CDR2 SQIVND (reference sequence).

This clonotype was found a few times. This chain links TRBV12-5 with TRBJ2-6; D unclear. The CDR3 spans 17 residues. Trimming pared 2 bases from V and 2 bases from J, leaving 13 bases between. Germline V gene lookup returns CDR1 LGHNT and CDR2 FRNRAP. The CDR3 protein is CASGLNSYGAGANVLTF. The CDR3, as DNA: TGTGCTAGTGGTTTGAATAGCTATGGGGCTGGGGCCAACGTCCTGACTTTC. Full variable domain (outside the CDR3, taken from reference TRBV12-5 and TRBJ2-6): DARVTQTPRHKVTEMGQEVTMRCQPILGHNTVFWYRQTMMQGLELLAYFRNRAPLDDSGMPKDRFSAEMPDATLATLKIQPSEPRDSAVYFCASGLNSYGAGANVLTFGAGSRLTVL.

This clonotype was counted once. The rearrangement uses TRBV10-3 and TRBJ2-5; D is perhaps TRBD2 (6 bases). Trimming cost V 4 bases and J 5 bases, with 11 bases left between them. CDR3 size: 13 residues. The germline V gene encodes CDR1 ENHRY and CDR2 SYGVKD. The CDR3 is CAISVGGSETQYF. The CDR3 nucleotides read TGTGCCATCAGTGTCGGGGGTTCCGAGACCCAGTACTTC.